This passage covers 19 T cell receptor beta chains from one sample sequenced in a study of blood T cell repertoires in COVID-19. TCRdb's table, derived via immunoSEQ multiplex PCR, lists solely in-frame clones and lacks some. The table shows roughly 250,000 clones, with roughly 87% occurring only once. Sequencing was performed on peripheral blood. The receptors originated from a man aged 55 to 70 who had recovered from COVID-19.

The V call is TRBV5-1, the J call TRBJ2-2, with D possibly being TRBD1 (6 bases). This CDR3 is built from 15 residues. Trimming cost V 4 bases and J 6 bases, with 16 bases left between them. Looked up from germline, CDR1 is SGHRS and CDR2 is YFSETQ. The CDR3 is CASSLRQVGSGELFF. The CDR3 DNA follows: TGCGCCAGCAGCCTTCGACAGGTTGGGTCCGGGGAGCTGTTTTTT.

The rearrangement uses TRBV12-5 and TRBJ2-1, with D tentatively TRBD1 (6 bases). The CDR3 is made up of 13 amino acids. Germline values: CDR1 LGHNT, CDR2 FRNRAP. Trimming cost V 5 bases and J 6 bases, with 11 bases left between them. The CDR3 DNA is TGTGCTAGTGGTCAGGACAGAGCCAATGAGCAGTTCTTC. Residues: CASGQDRANEQFF. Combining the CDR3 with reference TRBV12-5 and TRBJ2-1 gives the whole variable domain DARVTQTPRHKVTEMGQEVTMRCQPILGHNTVFWYRQTMMQGLELLAYFRNRAPLDDSGMPKDRFSAEMPDATLATLKIQPSEPRDSAVYFCASGQDRANEQFFGPGTRLTVL.

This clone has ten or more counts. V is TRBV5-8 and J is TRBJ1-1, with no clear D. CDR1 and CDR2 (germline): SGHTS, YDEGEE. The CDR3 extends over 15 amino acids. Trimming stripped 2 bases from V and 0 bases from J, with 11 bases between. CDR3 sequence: CASSFLSQMNTEAFF. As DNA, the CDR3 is TGTGCCAGCAGCTTTCTATCTCAAATGAACACTGAAGCTTTCTTT. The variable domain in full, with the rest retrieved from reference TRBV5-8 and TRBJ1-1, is EAGVTQSPTHLIKTRGQQATLRCSPISGHTSVYWYQQALGLGLQFLLWYDEGEERNRGNFPPRFSGRQFPNYSSELNVNALELEDSALYLCASSFLSQMNTEAFFGQGTRLTVV.

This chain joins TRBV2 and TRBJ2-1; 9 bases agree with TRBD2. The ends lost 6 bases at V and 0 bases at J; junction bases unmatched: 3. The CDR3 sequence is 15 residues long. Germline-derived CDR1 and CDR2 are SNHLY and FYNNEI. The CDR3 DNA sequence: TGTGCCAGCAGCTTTAGCGGGAGCTCCTACAATGAGCAGTTCTTC. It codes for CASSFSGSSYNEQFF.

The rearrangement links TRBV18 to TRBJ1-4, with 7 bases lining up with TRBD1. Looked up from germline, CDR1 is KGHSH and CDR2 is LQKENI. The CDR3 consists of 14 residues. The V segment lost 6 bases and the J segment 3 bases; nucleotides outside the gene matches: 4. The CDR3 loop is CASSRGQANEKLFF. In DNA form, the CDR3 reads TGTGCCAGCTCCCGAGGACAGGCTAATGAAAAACTGTTTTTT.

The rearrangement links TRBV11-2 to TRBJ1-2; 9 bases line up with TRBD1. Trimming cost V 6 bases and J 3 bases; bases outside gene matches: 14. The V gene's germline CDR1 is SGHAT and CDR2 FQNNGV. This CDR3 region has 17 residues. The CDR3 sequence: CASSLFTGGRGDYGYTF. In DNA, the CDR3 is TGTGCCAGCAGTCTATTCACAGGGGGCAGAGGTGACTATGGCTACACCTTC.

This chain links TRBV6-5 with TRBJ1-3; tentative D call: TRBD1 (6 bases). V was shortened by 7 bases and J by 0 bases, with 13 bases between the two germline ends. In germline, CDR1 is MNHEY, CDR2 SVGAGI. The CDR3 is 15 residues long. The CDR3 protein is CASTLTGPSGNTIYF. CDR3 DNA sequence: TGTGCCAGCACCCTGACAGGACCCTCTGGAAACACCATATATTTT.

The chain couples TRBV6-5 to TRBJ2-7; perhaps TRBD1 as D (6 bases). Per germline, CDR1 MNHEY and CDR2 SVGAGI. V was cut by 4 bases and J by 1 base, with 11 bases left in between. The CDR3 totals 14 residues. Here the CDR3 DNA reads TGTGCCAGCAGTTTCGGACAGAAGTCCTACGAGCAGTACTTC. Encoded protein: CASSFGQKSYEQYF.

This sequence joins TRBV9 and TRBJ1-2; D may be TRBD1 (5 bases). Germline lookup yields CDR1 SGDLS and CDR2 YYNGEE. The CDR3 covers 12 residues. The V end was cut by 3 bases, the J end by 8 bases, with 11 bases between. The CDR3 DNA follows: TGTGCCAGCAGCGCCAGGGCTGGGGGCTACACCTTC. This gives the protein CASSARAGGYTF.

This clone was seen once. The chain's CDR3 is CASSWTSGDNEQFF. Here the CDR3 DNA reads TGTGCCAGCAGCTGGACTAGCGGGGACAATGAGCAGTTCTTC. The chain recombines TRBV5-4 with TRBJ2-1; 12 bases agree with TRBD2. Per germline, CDR1 SGHNT and CDR2 YYREEE (reference sequence). The J segment lost 5 bases and the V segment lost 3 bases, leaving 0 bases of the junction unmatched. CDR3 length equals 14 residues.

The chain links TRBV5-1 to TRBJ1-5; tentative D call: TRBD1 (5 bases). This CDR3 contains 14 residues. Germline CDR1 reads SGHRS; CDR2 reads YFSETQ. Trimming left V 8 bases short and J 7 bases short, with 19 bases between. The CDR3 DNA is TGCGCCAGTCCTCGGGGGGAGGGTATCCAGCCCCAGCATTTT. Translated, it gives CASPRGEGIQPQHF.

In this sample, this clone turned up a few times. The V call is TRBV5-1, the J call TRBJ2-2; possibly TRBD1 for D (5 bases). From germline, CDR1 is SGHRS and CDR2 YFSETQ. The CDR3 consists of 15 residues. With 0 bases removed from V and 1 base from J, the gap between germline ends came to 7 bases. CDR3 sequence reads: CASSLGTKNTGELFF. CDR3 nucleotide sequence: TGCGCCAGCAGCTTGGGGACAAAGAACACCGGGGAGCTGTTTTTT.

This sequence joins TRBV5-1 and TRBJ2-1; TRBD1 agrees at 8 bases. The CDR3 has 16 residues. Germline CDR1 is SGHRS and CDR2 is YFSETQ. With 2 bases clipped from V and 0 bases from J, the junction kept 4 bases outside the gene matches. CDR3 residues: CASSFRQGSSYNEQFF. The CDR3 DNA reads TGCGCCAGCAGCTTCCGACAGGGGAGCTCCTACAATGAGCAGTTCTTC. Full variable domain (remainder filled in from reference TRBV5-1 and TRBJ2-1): KAGVTQTPRYLIKTRGQQVTLSCSPISGHRSVSWYQQTPGQGLQFLFEYFSETQRNKGNFPGRFSGRQFSNSRSEMNVSTLELGDSALYLCASSFRQGSSYNEQFFGPGTRLTVL.

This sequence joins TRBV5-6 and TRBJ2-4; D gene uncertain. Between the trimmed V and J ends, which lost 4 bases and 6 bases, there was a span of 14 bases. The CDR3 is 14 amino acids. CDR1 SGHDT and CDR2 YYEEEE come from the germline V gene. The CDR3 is CASSTLSSGNIQYF. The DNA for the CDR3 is TGTGCCAGCAGCACCCTGTCTTCGGGAAACATTCAGTACTTC.

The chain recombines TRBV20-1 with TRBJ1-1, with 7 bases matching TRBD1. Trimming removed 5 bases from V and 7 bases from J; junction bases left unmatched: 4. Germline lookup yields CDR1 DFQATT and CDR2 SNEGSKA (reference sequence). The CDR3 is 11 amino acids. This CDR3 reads CSAERTGEAFF. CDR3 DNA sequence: TGCAGTGCTGAAAGGACAGGTGAAGCTTTCTTT.

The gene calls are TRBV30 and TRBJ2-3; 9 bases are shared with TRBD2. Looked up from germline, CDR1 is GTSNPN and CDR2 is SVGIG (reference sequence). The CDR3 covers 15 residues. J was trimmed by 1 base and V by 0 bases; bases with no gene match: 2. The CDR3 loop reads CAWSVPSGGTDTQYF. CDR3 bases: TGTGCCTGGAGTGTGCCTAGCGGGGGCACAGATACGCAGTATTTT.

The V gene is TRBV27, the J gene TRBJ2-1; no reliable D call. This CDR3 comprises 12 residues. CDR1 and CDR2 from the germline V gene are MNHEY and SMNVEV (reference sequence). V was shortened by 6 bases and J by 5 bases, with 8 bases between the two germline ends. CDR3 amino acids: CASRRQDNEQFF. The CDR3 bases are TGTGCCAGCAGGCGTCAGGACAATGAGCAGTTCTTC.

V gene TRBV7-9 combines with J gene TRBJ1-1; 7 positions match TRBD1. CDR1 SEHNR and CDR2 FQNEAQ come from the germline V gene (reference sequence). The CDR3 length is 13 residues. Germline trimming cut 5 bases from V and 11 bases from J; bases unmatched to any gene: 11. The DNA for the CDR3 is TGTGCCAGCAGCCCCCCCCGTGACAGGGTCGCTTTCTTT. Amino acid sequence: CASSPPRDRVAFF.

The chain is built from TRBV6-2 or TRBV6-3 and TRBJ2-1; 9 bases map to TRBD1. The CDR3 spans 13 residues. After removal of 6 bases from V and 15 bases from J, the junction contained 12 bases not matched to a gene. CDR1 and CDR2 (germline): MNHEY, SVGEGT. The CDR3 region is CASSTGTGYRGFF. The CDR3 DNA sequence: TGTGCCAGCAGCACCGGGACAGGGTATCGAGGGTTCTTC.